The clone carrying this T cell receptor (beta chain) occurred once. As handled by the study authors: Estimation of nucleated cell counts was performed using reference gene primer amplification. Generated by immunoSEQ multiplex PCR, the TCRdb table keeps only in-frame clones and is missing some. V, J and clone size derive from that table, while D and trimming were established from the DNA sequence. The table records around 70,000 clones, 91% of them present only once. The record originates from a study of blood T cell repertoires in COVID-19. Study details: There were acute and convalescent COVID-19 samples, and they came from the United States, Italy and Spain.

Germline CDR1 and CDR2: MNHEY and SVGAGI. The CDR3 is made up of 14 amino acids. With 5 bases clipped from V and 3 bases from J, the junction kept 2 bases outside the gene matches. The V call is TRBV6-5, the J call TRBJ2-1, with TRBD1 identical over 9 bases. The sequence was collected from a human donor in a cohort sampled during active COVID-19. Sequenced: peripheral blood. This chain's CDR3 is CASSRTGDYNEQFF. The DNA for the CDR3 is TGTGCCAGCAGTCGGACAGGGGACTACAATGAGCAGTTCTTC.